Listed below are T cell receptor beta chains from one sample, sequenced in a study of T cells in Graves' hyperthyroidism and ophthalmopathy. TCRdb re-derived calls from the multiplex PCR reads in MiXCR, one entry per CDR3 protein. The sample has approximately 640,000 distinct CDR3 sequences, around a sixth seen once; the top ten hold less than 20%. Sequencing was carried out using blood. Source of these receptors: a man over 45 with Graves' hyperthyroidism. The CDR3 runs from the conserved cysteine through the conserved F or W. D genes are given only for firm matches. Clone size is not always given. Where it is, it says once, few, many or a class for expanded clones.

v_call	d_call	clone_size	j_call	cdr3_length	cdr3_nt	cdr3_aa
TRBV28	.	.	TRBJ2-1	16	TGTGCCAGCAGTTTATGGGACAGTAACTCCTACAATGAGCAGTTCTTC	CASSLWDSNSYNEQFF
TRBV9	TRBD1	once	TRBJ1-5	14	TGTGCCAGCAGCGGACAGGGAAGCAATCAGCTCCAGCATTTT	CASSGQGSNQLQHF
TRBV27	TRBD1	many	TRBJ2-7	14	TGTGCCAGCAGTTACACCGGGACAGGGGGCGAGCAGTACTTC	CASSYTGTGGEQYF
TRBV11-3	TRBD2	many	TRBJ2-3	21	TGTGCCAGCAGTACATCTGGGGGGCCCGGGACTAGCGGGATTAGCACAGATACGCAGTATTTT	CASSTSGGPGTSGISTDTQYF
TRBV2	TRBD1	few	TRBJ2-5	13	TGTGCCAGCCACGGGACAGGGAGAGAGACCCAGTACTTC	CASHGTGRETQYF
TRBV6-1	TRBD1	.	TRBJ2-7	15	TGTGCCAGCAGACCCACCTCTACAGGGGTCTACGAGCAGTACTTC	CASRPTSTGVYEQYF
TRBV3-1	TRBD2	many	TRBJ2-1	15	TGTGCCAGCAGCCGGCGGGCTAGCGGATACAATGAGCAGTTCTTC	CASSRRASGYNEQFF
TRBV19	TRBD1	.	TRBJ1-2	15	TGTGCCAGTAATCCCGGGGACAGGCCCAACTATGGCTACACCTTC	CASNPGDRPNYGYTF
TRBV27	.	many	TRBJ2-7	14	TGTGCCAGCAGTTCAGAGTGGGGGAACTACGAGCAGTACTTC	CASSSEWGNYEQYF
TRBV24-1	TRBD1	.	TRBJ2-1	15	TGTGCCACCAGTGAGGGCGGGACAGGGGGAAATGAGCAGTTCTTC	CATSEGGTGGNEQFF
TRBV10-2	.	many	TRBJ1-1	13	TGCGCCAGCAGACGTAACATGAACACTGAAGCTTTCTTT	CASRRNMNTEAFF
TRBV7-3	.	.	TRBJ2-3	16	TGTGCCAGCAGCTTAAAGAGTGGGGATGGGGAGGATACGCAGTATTTT	CASSLKSGDGEDTQYF
TRBV6-1	TRBD1	.	TRBJ2-7	15	TGTGCCAGCGGCCCCGGGACAGGGGGCTACTACGAGCAGTACTTC	CASGPGTGGYYEQYF
TRBV12-3/TRBV12-4	.	many	TRBJ2-7	15	TGTGCCAGCAGTATCCGCCGGGGAAACAGATACGAGCAGTACTTC	CASSIRRGNRYEQYF
TRBV28	.	.	TRBJ1-5	15	TGTGGCAGCAGTTTCCAGGGAATCAGCAATCAGCCCCAGCATTTT	CGSSFQGISNQPQHF
TRBV25-1	.	few	TRBJ1-6	14	TGTGCCAGCAGTGAATGGGGCAGCTATTCACCCCTCCACTTT	CASSEWGSYSPLHF
TRBV27	.	many	TRBJ2-1	16	TGTGCCAGCAGTTTATCGGCAGTCCCCCGCTTCAATGAGCAGTTCTTC	CASSLSAVPRFNEQFF
TRBV2	TRBD1	many	TRBJ2-3	13	TGTGCCAGCAGGATAGGACAGGGGGATACGCAGTATTTT	CASRIGQGDTQYF
TRBV3-1	TRBD1	.	TRBJ2-7	14	TGTGCCAGCAGCCAACGGGACAGGAGCTACGAGCAGTACTTC	CASSQRDRSYEQYF
TRBV29-1	TRBD2	few	TRBJ2-5	13	TGCAGCACTTGCCCGGGAGGAGACGAGACCCAGTACTTC	CSTCPGGDETQYF
TRBV12-3/TRBV12-4	TRBD2	.	TRBJ2-1	14	TGTGCCAGCATCCCGGGACTAGCGAGCAATGAGCAGTTCTTC	CASIPGLASNEQFF
TRBV5-6	.	.	TRBJ1-2	14	TGTGCCAGCAGAACAGAAGAGTCTAACTATGGCTACACCTTC	CASRTEESNYGYTF
TRBV7-9	.	few	TRBJ1-6	12	TGTGCCAGCAGCGATGGGGAATCACCCCTCCACTTT	CASSDGESPLHF
TRBV7-3	TRBD1	.	TRBJ2-3	15	TGTACCAGCAGCTCGACAGGGGTGAACACAGATACGCAGTATTTT	CTSSSTGVNTDTQYF
TRBV2	.	many	TRBJ2-7	11	TGTGCCGGCCGGACGGATGGGGAGCAGTACTTC	CAGRTDGEQYF
TRBV12-5	TRBD1	.	TRBJ2-7	15	TGTGCTAGTGGTTTGGGGACAGGGGGCGCCTCCGAGCAGTACTTC	CASGLGTGGASEQYF
TRBV3-1	TRBD2	.	TRBJ2-1	13	TGTGCCAGCAGGAGTGGGGGGGGATTAGAGCAGTTCTTC	CASRSGGGLEQFF
TRBV27	.	few	TRBJ2-4	15	TGTGCCAGCAGTTTTCTGCCGGGGGCCAAAAACATTCAGTACTTC	CASSFLPGAKNIQYF
TRBV27	TRBD1	.	TRBJ1-5	14	TGTGCCAGCAGGTTAGGGACAGGGCGCCAGCCCCAGCATTTT	CASRLGTGRQPQHF
TRBV19	TRBD2	.	TRBJ2-7	17	TGTGCCAGTAGTATGGATCTACGGGGGGGGCGACGGTACGAGCAGTACTTC	CASSMDLRGGRRYEQYF
TRBV2	TRBD2	.	TRBJ2-5	17	TGTGCCAGCCCCCCGGGACTAGCGGGAGGATCGGCAGAGACCCAGTACTTC	CASPPGLAGGSAETQYF
TRBV27	TRBD1	.	TRBJ2-6	16	TGTGCCAGCAGTTTAGTGACAGGGTTCGGGGCCAACGTCCTGACTTTC	CASSLVTGFGANVLTF
TRBV24-1	TRBD1	many	TRBJ2-5	13	TGTGCCACCAGTGGGACAGGTCAAGAGACCCAGTACTTC	CATSGTGQETQYF
TRBV6-1	TRBD1	.	TRBJ1-5	15	TGTGCCAGCAGTGGACAGGGACAGGGCAATCAGCCCCGGCATTTT	CASSGQGQGNQPRHF
TRBV20-1	.	few	TRBJ1-2	12	TGCAGTGCTGACAGGAAGCCGTTCCACTACACCTTC	CSADRKPFHYTF
TRBV28	.	few	TRBJ2-6	15	TGTGCCAGCAGCTTTCCGAACTCTGGGGCCAACGTCCTGACTTTC	CASSFPNSGANVLTF
TRBV29-1	.	many	TRBJ1-2	12	TGCAGCGTTGCACAGGGTGGGAATGGCTACACCTTC	CSVAQGGNGYTF
TRBV6-2/TRBV6-3	TRBD2	many	TRBJ2-1	16	TGTGCCAGCAGTGATCATAGCGGGAGGTCCTACAATGAGCAGTTCTTC	CASSDHSGRSYNEQFF
TRBV7-3	.	few	TRBJ1-1	13	TGTGCCAGCAGCCTCCAAAGGGAGACTGAAGCTTTCTTT	CASSLQRETEAFF
TRBV12-3/TRBV12-4	.	many	TRBJ1-1	15	TGTGCCAGCAGTTCCGGCCGCCTGCGGAACACTGAAGCTTTCTTT	CASSSGRLRNTEAFF
TRBV20-1	.	.	TRBJ2-7	16	TGCAGTGCTAGAGATGTTACTAGGAGGAGCTCCTACGAGCAGTACTTC	CSARDVTRRSSYEQYF
TRBV6-2/TRBV6-3	.	.	TRBJ2-2	15	TGTGCCAGCAGTTACGACCAGGGATGGACCGGGGAGCTGTTTTTT	CASSYDQGWTGELFF
TRBV3-1	TRBD1	.	TRBJ2-4	13	TGTGCCAGCAGTCGGACAGGGGTGAACATTCAGTACTTC	CASSRTGVNIQYF
TRBV18	TRBD1	many	TRBJ1-2	15	TGTGCCAGCTCATTTTCAGGACAGGGGGAATCCGGCTACACCTTC	CASSFSGQGESGYTF
TRBV2	TRBD1	many	TRBJ1-5	16	TGTGCCAGCAGCGTTCCGGGACAGGGTAGCAATCAGCCCCAGCATTTT	CASSVPGQGSNQPQHF
TRBV29-1	TRBD2	.	TRBJ2-4	15	TGCAGCGTTGTGAGTAGCGGGAGGGCGGGAAACATTCAGTACTTC	CSVVSSGRAGNIQYF
TRBV6-1	.	many	TRBJ2-5	13	TGTGCCAGCAGCCGGGGGTTCCAAGAGACCCAGTACTTC	CASSRGFQETQYF
TRBV7-9	.	many	TRBJ1-4	15	TGTGCCAGCAGCTTAGGTCGGGGGCGAGGTGAAAAACTGTTTTTT	CASSLGRGRGEKLFF
TRBV19	.	many	TRBJ1-1	14	TGTGCCAGTACCCCTTTCGGACTGAACACTGAAGCTTTCTTT	CASTPFGLNTEAFF
TRBV2	TRBD2	many	TRBJ2-7	16	TGTGCCAGCATATGGGGACTAGTCCAAAATTTTGGAGAGCAGTACTTC	CASIWGLVQNFGEQYF
TRBV27	TRBD1	many	TRBJ2-5	14	TGTGCCAGCAGAATGACAGGGAATTCAGAGACCCAGTACTTC	CASRMTGNSETQYF
TRBV30	.	few	TRBJ2-6	15	TGTGCCCTCTCGAGGGGGAGCTCTGGGGCCAACGTCCTGACTTTC	CALSRGSSGANVLTF
TRBV30	.	many	TRBJ2-7	11	TGTGCCTGGTACAGGGATCGCGAGCAGTACTTC	CAWYRDREQYF